One sample yielded the 23 T cell receptor beta chains listed below, sequenced in a study of T cells in Graves' hyperthyroidism and ophthalmopathy. Amplified regions were TCR beta CDR3 sequences from RNA transcripts. First-round RT-PCR with HTBI primers amplified the TCR CDR3 region. TCRdb analysed the multiplex PCR reads with MiXCR anew, one entry per CDR3 protein. The repertoire holds about 360,000 distinct CDR3 sequences, with 15% to 17% as singletons. The specimen was blood. Receptor source: a woman aged 18-29 years with Graves' hyperthyroidism that later progressed to Graves' ophthalmopathy.

The sample holds a few counts of this clonotype. The chain combines TRBV18 with TRBJ2-7, with 8 bases fitting TRBD2. The CDR3 covers 13 residues. CDR1 is KGHSH and CDR2 is LQKENI in the germline V gene. V lost 5 bases, J lost 5 bases, and 5 bases stayed unmatched. Here the CDR3 reads CASSTGGLDEQYF. For the CDR3, the DNA is TGTGCCAGCTCAACGGGGGGGTTGGACGAGCAGTACTTC. Full variable domain (outside the CDR3, taken from reference TRBV18 and TRBJ2-7): NAGVMQNPRHLVRRRGQEARLRCSPMKGHSHVYWYRQLPEEGLKFMVYLQKENIIDESGMPKERFSAEFPKEGPSILRIQQVVRGDSAAYFCASSTGGLDEQYFGPGTRLTVT.

This chain joins TRBV7-9 and TRBJ2-3; TRBD2 agrees at 7 bases. There are 14 residues in the CDR3. After removal of 3 bases from V and 5 bases from J, the junction contained 5 bases not matched to a gene. Germline CDR1 is SEHNR and CDR2 is FQNEAQ (reference sequence). CDR3 in amino acids: CASSFGGDGDTQYF. DNA for the CDR3: TGTGCCAGCAGCTTTGGGGGGGATGGAGATACGCAGTATTTT.

This clonotype appeared many times. V is TRBV7-9 and J is TRBJ1-2; possible D gene TRBD1, 5 bases. This CDR3 contains 16 residues. With 0 bases removed from V and 6 bases from J, the gap between germline ends came to 17 bases. The germline CDR1 and CDR2 sequences are SEHNR and FQNEAQ (reference sequence). This chain's CDR3 is CASSLAPREAVDGYTF. The CDR3 nucleotides read TGTGCCAGCAGCTTAGCTCCCAGGGAGGCTGTGGATGGCTACACCTTC.

This clonotype was recorded many times. The chain uses TRBV6-1 and TRBJ2-2; 9 bases align to TRBD2. The CDR3 runs to 16 residues. V lost 4 bases and J lost 0; bases outside the gene matches: 3. Per the germline V gene, CDR1 is MNHNS and CDR2 is SASEGT. As DNA, the CDR3 is TGTGCCAGCAGTGGGAGGACTAGCGCGAACACCGGGGAGCTGTTTTTT. It codes for CASSGRTSANTGELFF.

This clonotype came up many times. This sequence joins TRBV27 and TRBJ2-3, with D possibly TRBD2 on 6 matching bases. This CDR3 spans 16 amino acids. Germline CDR1 MNHEY, CDR2 SMNVEV (reference sequence). The V gene lost 6 bases and the J gene lost 0 bases, with 16 bases spanning the gap. CDR3 sequence reads: CASRYYGRESTDTQYF. The CDR3 bases are TGTGCCAGCAGGTATTATGGGCGGGAAAGCACAGATACGCAGTATTTT.

Comment on this clonotype: Germline is not matched at one junction end, which may reflect a read error. The chain recombines TRBV12-3 or TRBV12-4 with TRBJ2-1, with D hard to call. The CDR3 is 11 amino acids. CDR3 DNA sequence: TGTGCCACCAGTGCAGACAATGAGCAGTTCTTC. Encoded protein: CATSADNEQFF.

This clonotype was detected many times. A read error may produce the germline difference seen at one junction end. This chain links TRBV2 with TRBJ2-2; TRBD1 might be the D (6 bases). This CDR3 has 12 residues. In germline, CDR1 is SNHLY, CDR2 FYNNEI. As DNA, the CDR3 is TGTGCCAGCAGAGGACAGCTCGGGGTGCTGTTTTTT. As protein: CASRGQLGVLFF.

The V call is TRBV7-9, the J call TRBJ2-7; D possibly matches TRBD1 or TRBD2 (6 bases each). Between the trimmed V and J ends, which lost 4 bases and 4 bases, there was a span of 14 bases. The CDR3 covers 14 residues. From germline, CDR1 is SEHNR and CDR2 FQNEAQ (reference sequence). The CDR3: CASSSGANRYEQYF. The CDR3 DNA reads as TGTGCCAGCAGCTCGGGGGCTAATCGGTACGAGCAGTACTTC.

This clonotype was seen many times. This chain joins TRBV12-3 or TRBV12-4 and TRBJ1-1; D may be TRBD1 (6 bases). Trimming cost V 4 bases and J 5 bases, with 14 bases left between them. This CDR3 is built from 14 residues. The CDR3 nucleotides are TGTGCCAGCAGTTCAAGGGGACAAGGAACTGAAGCTTTCTTT. It translates to CASSSRGQGTEAFF.

This clonotype appeared many times. This rearrangement joins TRBV28 to TRBJ2-3; D is undetermined. This CDR3 spans 13 amino acids. V was clipped by 11 bases and J by 5 bases, with 17 bases between them. In germline, CDR1 is MDHEN, CDR2 SYDVKM. Here the CDR3 reads CASARAIGDTQYF. The CDR3 DNA is TGTGCCTCGGCGAGAGCTATTGGAGATACGCAGTATTTT.

To note about this clonotype: This may be a read error: a much more frequent sequence differs by one nucleotide. The CDR3 nucleotides read TGTGTCAGCAGTGAACCGTGGCGGAACACTGAAGCTTTCTTT. Encoded protein: CVSSEPWRNTEAFF. The rearrangement uses TRBV2 and TRBJ1-1; D ambiguous. CDR1 and CDR2 (germline): SNHLY, FYNNEI. This CDR3 spans 14 amino acids.

This clonotype was counted a few times. The chain employs TRBV20-1 and TRBJ2-7; 7 bases match TRBD2. CDR3 size: 14 residues. Losses at the gene ends were 3 bases for V and 3 bases for J; bases not matched to a gene: 8. The V gene's germline CDR1 is DFQATT and CDR2 SNEGSKA (reference sequence). CDR3: CSARRRDYIYEQYF. For the CDR3, the DNA is TGCAGTGCTAGGCGCCGGGACTACATCTACGAGCAGTACTTC.

This clonotype was seen repeatedly, ten times or more. The chain recombines TRBV12-3 or TRBV12-4 with TRBJ1-2; D is unclear. Trimming left V 6 bases short and J 5 bases short, with 10 bases between. This CDR3 has 12 amino acids. The CDR3 DNA reads TGTGCCAGCAGGGCGACACGTTATGGCTACACCTTC. This codes for CASRATRYGYTF.

This clonotype has at least ten counts. The chain recombines TRBV30 with TRBJ2-2; 9 nucleotides agree with TRBD2. Germline V gene data show CDR1 as GTSNPN and CDR2 as SVGIG (reference sequence). The CDR3 covers 14 residues. V lost 7 bases and J lost 4; bases outside the gene matches: 7. For the CDR3, the DNA is TGTGCCTACTATAGCGGGAGTGGCACCGGGGAGCTGTTTTTT. Residues: CAYYSGSGTGELFF. The full variable domain, in which reference TRBV30 and TRBJ2-2 provide the parts outside the CDR3, is SQTIHQWPATLVQPVGSPLSLECTVEGTSNPNLYWYRQAAGRGLQLLFYSVGIGQISSEVPQNLSASRPQDRQFILSSKKLLLSDSGFYLCAYYSGSGTGELFFGEGSRLTVL.

This clonotype was seen at least ten times. DNA of the CDR3: TGTGCCAGCAGTTATTCGCAGGAGTACACCGGGGAGCTGTTTTTT. Translation gives CASSYSQEYTGELFF. The chain is built from TRBV6-9 and TRBJ2-2; D gene unclear. The CDR3 has 15 residues. The germline V and J ends were trimmed by 0 bases and 3 bases, with 8 bases remaining between them. CDR1 and CDR2 (germline): MNHGY, SVAAGI.

This sequence joins TRBV6-5 and TRBJ2-3; weak D call: TRBD2 (6 bases). V lost 4 bases, J lost 0 bases, and 11 bases lay in between. This CDR3 comprises 15 residues. Germline CDR1 is MNHEY and CDR2 is SVGAGI. CDR3 coding DNA: TGTGCCAGCAGTTCGCGGGAAAGAAGCACAGATACGCAGTATTTT. Encoded protein: CASSSRERSTDTQYF.

This CDR3 reads CSVGREGYTF. DNA of the CDR3: TGCAGCGTTGGGCGGGAGGGCTACACCTTC. V is TRBV29-1 and J is TRBJ1-2, with D uncertain. There are 10 residues in the CDR3. Germline V gene lookup returns CDR1 SQVTM and CDR2 ANQGSEA. V lost 4 bases and J lost 8, with 8 bases in between.

The V and J genes are TRBV28 and TRBJ2-7; TRBD1 matches at 7 bases. The CDR3 is 14 amino acids. CDR1 and CDR2 (germline): MDHEN, SYDVKM. After removal of 5 bases from V and 2 bases from J, the junction contained 6 bases not matched to a gene. The CDR3 reads CASSQQGFPYEQYF. In DNA, the CDR3 is TGTGCCAGCAGTCAACAGGGGTTTCCCTACGAGCAGTACTTC.

In its sample, this clonotype was seen many times. The chain carries TRBV27 and TRBJ2-7; TRBD1 agrees at 12 bases. Per the germline V gene, CDR1 is MNHEY and CDR2 is SMNVEV (reference sequence). The CDR3 is 16 residues long. V shed 0 bases and J 5 bases; nucleotides not matched to a gene: 5. DNA for the CDR3: TGTGCCAGCAGTTTATCTTCCGGGACAGGGGGCGACGAGCAGTACTTC. Protein product: CASSLSSGTGGDEQYF.

This clonotype has at least ten counts. The chain carries TRBV6-1 and TRBJ1-1; D may be TRBD1 (5 bases). CDR1 MNHNS and CDR2 SASEGT come from the germline V gene. V dropped 6 bases and J dropped 0 bases, with 14 bases sitting between them. CDR3 length: 15 residues. CDR3 in amino acids: CASRQTGYMNTEAFF. CDR3 in DNA: TGTGCCAGCAGACAAACAGGTTACATGAACACTGAAGCTTTCTTT.

The sample holds many counts of this clonotype. The chain has TRBV28 and TRBJ2-1, with 7 bases aligning to TRBD2. The CDR3 is made up of 14 amino acids. With 3 bases clipped from V and 15 bases from J, the junction kept 14 bases outside the gene matches. Germline CDR1 reads MDHEN; CDR2 reads SYDVKM. This CDR3 is CASSFGGSQRFPFF. The DNA for the CDR3 is TGTGCCAGCAGTTTTGGCGGGAGCCAAAGATTTCCGTTCTTC.

This clonotype has ten or more counts. This chain links TRBV20-1 with TRBJ2-4; D could derive from TRBD1 or TRBD2 (5 bases each). This CDR3 is 15 amino acids long. Germline V gives CDR1 DFQATT, CDR2 SNEGSKA (reference sequence). The ends were cut back, 5 bases at V and 1 base at J, with 15 bases in the middle. This chain's CDR3 is CSAAGVGTAKNIQYF. DNA of the CDR3: TGCAGTGCTGCTGGTGTGGGGACGGCCAAAAACATTCAGTACTTC.

This clonotype came up many times. This chain uses TRBV7-9 with TRBJ2-1; TRBD2 agrees at 12 bases. The CDR3 is 15 residues long. J lost 2 bases, V lost 7 bases, and 3 bases had no gene match. Germline V gene lookup returns CDR1 SEHNR and CDR2 FQNEAQ (reference sequence). The CDR3 region is CASTRTSGTYNEQFF. CDR3 DNA sequence: TGTGCCAGCACCAGGACTAGCGGGACCTACAATGAGCAGTTCTTC.